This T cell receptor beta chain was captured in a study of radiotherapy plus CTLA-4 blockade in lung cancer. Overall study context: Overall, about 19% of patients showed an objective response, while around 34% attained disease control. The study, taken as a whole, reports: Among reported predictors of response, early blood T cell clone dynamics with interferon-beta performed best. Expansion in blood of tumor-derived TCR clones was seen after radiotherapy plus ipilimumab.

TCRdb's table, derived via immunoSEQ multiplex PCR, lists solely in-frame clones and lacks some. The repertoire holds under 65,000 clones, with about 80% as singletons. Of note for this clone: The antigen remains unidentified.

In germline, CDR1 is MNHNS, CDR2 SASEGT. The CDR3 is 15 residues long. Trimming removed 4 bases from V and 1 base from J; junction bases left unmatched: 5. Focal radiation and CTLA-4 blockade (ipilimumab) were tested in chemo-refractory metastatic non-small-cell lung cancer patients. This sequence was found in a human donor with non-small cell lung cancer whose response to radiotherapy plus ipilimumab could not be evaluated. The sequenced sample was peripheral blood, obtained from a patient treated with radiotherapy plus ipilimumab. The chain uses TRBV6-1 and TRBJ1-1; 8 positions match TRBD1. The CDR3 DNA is TGTGCCAGCAGTGCGACAGGGGTGGGGAACACTGAAGCTTTCTTT. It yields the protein CASSATGVGNTEAFF.